This T cell receptor beta chain was found in a study of cytomegalovirus exposure and HLA in healthy donors. Across the whole study: Unique TCRs from HLA-typed donors, 85 million to 100 million of them, were held in an early data release. Study-level results: Productive status was seen about 90% or about 30% of the time for most TCR beta V segments in an earlier analysis. Investigators reported 164 TCR beta chains as tied to cytomegalovirus.

The PCR had 60 Vbeta and 13 Jbeta primers. The repertoire was sequenced with immunoSEQ multiplex PCR; TCRdb's copy has only in-frame clones and lacks some. The listing contains under 200,000 clones. Although they were nominally healthy when sampled, donors likely had unrecorded immune exposures. Details on this clone: Antigen unknown.

The V end lost 1 base, the J end lost 5 bases, and 14 bases lay between the germline ends. This CDR3 region has 15 residues. The germline V gene has CDR1 SSHAT and CDR2 FNYEAQ (reference sequence). The specimen was PBMCs. This TCR came from a woman between 18 and 29 years old in good health and CMV-seropositive. The rearrangement uses TRBV7-7 and TRBJ2-5, with D hard to call. The CDR3 DNA is TGTGCCAGCAGCTTAGGCACTACCCTCTGGGAGACCCAGTACTTC. Translation gives CASSLGTTLWETQYF.